The entry below describes one T cell receptor (beta chain). No antigen is known for it. The data are from a study of graft-versus-host responses after intestinal transplantation. General study points: GvH clones were found in recipient marrow; some appeared first in ileum or blood.

Assay: immunoSEQ multiplex PCR; the TCRdb copy retains only in-frame clones and omits some. The sample lists over 100,000 clones, 85% to 95% occurring once. The V end was cut by 5 bases, the J end by 5 bases, with 13 bases between. The CDR3 covers 15 residues. From germline, CDR1 is SGHVS and CDR2 FQNEAQ. The source material was unstimulated CD8+ T cells sorted from spleen or lymph node cells, sampled before intestinal transplant. J is TRBJ1-6 and V is TRBV7-8, with unresolved D. This clonotype was sampled from a human donor who received an intestinal transplant. The CDR3: CASSGRVGNNSPLHF. CDR3 nucleotide sequence: TGTGCCAGCAGCGGGCGGGTTGGAAATAATTCACCCCTCCACTTT.